Sequencing of this TCR beta chain was carried out in a study of blood T cell repertoires in COVID-19. TCRdb keeps only in-frame clones here, not all; method: immunoSEQ multiplex PCR. The sample includes under 200,000 clones, 88% of them seen just once. V lost 2 bases, J lost 5 bases, and 18 bases lay in between. The CDR3 consists of 17 residues. Germline values: CDR1 SGHAT, CDR2 FQNNGV. The chain recombines TRBV11-2 with TRBJ1-4; TRBD1 might be the D (5 bases). Sequences were obtained from peripheral blood. This receptor was obtained from a man aged 45-60 years who had recovered from COVID-19. In nucleotides, the CDR3 is TGTGCCAGCAGCTTAAGACCCCGGGGGGGTACGAATGAAAAACTGTTTTTT. Encoded protein: CASSLRPRGGTNEKLFF.